Reported below is one T cell receptor (beta chain). Antigen unknown. The length of the CDR3 is 13 residues. V was clipped by 4 bases and J by 9 bases, with 13 bases between them. Germline V lookup: CDR1 SQVTM, CDR2 ANQGSEA. This entry is derived from a study of blood T cells in healthy people across ages. A second about 6 to 11 cycle PCR used barcoded and J-beta primers. TCRdb re-called the 5' RACE reads through MiXCR, storing one row per CDR3 protein. The sample has hundreds of thousands of distinct CDR3 sequences, 58% seen once. Broader study findings: Unsorted PBMCs blocked a conclusive comparison of naive and antigen-experienced cells.

The specimen sequenced was blood. This sequence originates from a man aged 30 to 45 in good health. The V call is TRBV29-1, the J call TRBJ1-6, with no clear D. The CDR3 here is CSVGSSEGSPLHF. The CDR3 region has the DNA TGCAGCGTTGGTTCGTCAGAAGGTTCACCCCTCCACTTT.